The T cell receptor beta chain under discussion was sequenced for a study of T-cell memory formation after mild COVID-19. This clonotype was seen a handful of times. The germline gives CDR1 MGHRA, CDR2 YSYEKL. V lost 5 bases, J lost 5 bases, and 16 bases lay in between. CDR3 length: 14 residues. MiXCR, applied by TCRdb to the 5' RACE reads, yields one record per CDR3 protein. The data contain nearly 110,000 distinct CDR3 sequences, about a sixth of them singletons. The chain employs TRBV4-1 and TRBJ2-7; possibly TRBD1 for D (8 bases). Sequenced input: PBMCs or a T cell subset sorted from them (not recorded which). This TCR was recovered from an adult woman who had mild COVID-19 (a few samples of this study predate the infection). Cell type and time point are not known. The CDR3 spells CASSDTGGAHEQYF. The CDR3 DNA sequence: TGCGCCAGCAGCGACACAGGGGGGGCCCACGAGCAGTACTTC.